Reported below is one T cell receptor beta chain. The source of the sample is a study of blood T cell repertoires in COVID-19. Study-level background: Researchers got acute and convalescent COVID-19 samples from the United States, Italy and Spain.

One Seattle source followed patients from active infection through their disease course. Under the authors' procedure: Reference gene primer amplification yielded estimated nucleated cell counts. Libraries were prepared by immunoSEQ multiplex PCR; TCRdb keeps only in-frame clonotypes and omits some of them. That table gives V, J and clone size, and the DNA gave D and trimming. The sample has about 370,000 clones; around 90% are singletons. CDR1 is SEHNR, CDR2 FQNEAQ, per germline (reference sequence). The CDR3 consists of 16 residues. The V segment lost 3 bases and the J segment 6 bases; nucleotides outside the gene matches: 8.

J is TRBJ2-3 and V is TRBV7-9, with 11 bases fitting TRBD2. This receptor was obtained from a woman aged 30 to 39 with COVID-19, enrolled during active disease. The sample comprised peripheral blood. The CDR3 DNA sequence: TGTGCCAGCAGCTTGAGAACTAGCGGGAGTTTGGATACGCAGTATTTT. Protein: CASSLRTSGSLDTQYF.